This T cell receptor beta chain was identified in a study of blood T cell repertoires in COVID-19. Study-level information: Either two negative PCRs, clearance, or symptom resolution qualified Cohort 3 donors as recovered. Italy, Spain and the United States were the sources of the convalescent and acute COVID-19 samples.

Methods used by the authors: Reference gene primer amplification yielded estimated nucleated cell counts. The data were produced by immunoSEQ multiplex PCR, yet TCRdb's version contains in-frame clones alone and is incomplete. Clonal size and the V and J genes are those of that table, whereas D and trimming came from the DNA. The sample holds around 190,000 clones; about 86% are singletons and the top ten take around 25%. V was shortened by 5 bases and J by 4 bases, with 18 bases between the two germline ends. Germline V lookup: CDR1 SGHTA, CDR2 FQGNSA. CDR3 length: 16 residues. The specimen sequenced was PBMCs or T cells enriched from blood (not recorded which). The TCR was taken from a woman aged 40 to 50 in a cohort exposed to, infected with or recovered from COVID-19 (not recorded which). V usage is TRBV7-2 and J usage is TRBJ2-1, with a weak D call TRBD2 (6 bases). CDR3 DNA: TGTGCCAGCAGCCCCACGGGACTCAGGCGGTACAATGAGCAGTTCTTC. Residues: CASSPTGLRRYNEQFF.